One sample yielded the 10 T cell receptor beta chains listed below, sequenced in a study of T cell responses to AZD1222 COVID-19 vaccine. TCRdb keeps only in-frame clones here, not all; method: immunoSEQ multiplex PCR. Found here are 110,000 to 150,000 clones, roughly 94% of them singletons; the top ten hold approximately 2%. This specimen consisted of peripheral blood, obtained on day 0 of AZD1222 vaccination. All receptors come from an adult in good health.

This sequence joins TRBV7-2 and TRBJ2-7, with a weak D call TRBD2 (6 bases). Germline V gene lookup returns CDR1 SGHTA and CDR2 FQGNSA. Trimming stripped 2 bases from V and 6 bases from J, with 14 bases between. The CDR3 loop spans 14 amino acids. The CDR3 DNA follows: TGTGCCAGCAGCTTATCGGGGACTCCCTCCGAGCAGTACTTC. Translated: CASSLSGTPSEQYF.

On this clone: This sample also contains other DNA sequences that code for the same CDR3. This rearrangement joins TRBV7-2 to TRBJ2-3; no clear D. The CDR3 totals 13 residues. V lost 0 bases and J 0 bases, leaving 1 base between the germline ends. Per the germline V gene, CDR1 is SGHTA and CDR2 is FQGNSA. The CDR3 region is CASSLASTDTQYF. For the CDR3, the DNA is TGTGCCAGCAGCTTAGCTAGCACAGATACGCAGTATTTT. The full variable domain, in which reference TRBV7-2 and TRBJ2-3 provide the parts outside the CDR3, is GAGVSQSPSNKVTEKGKDVELRCDPISGHTALYWYRQSLGQGLEFLIYFQGNSAPDKSGLPSDRFSAERTGGSVSTLTIQRTQQEDSAVYLCASSLASTDTQYFGPGTRLTVL.

The V and J genes are TRBV29-1 and TRBJ1-1; 7 bases match TRBD1. V was clipped by 6 bases and J by 4 bases; unmatched bases: 11. Germline CDR1 is SQVTM and CDR2 is ANQGSEA. The CDR3 runs 14 residues. DNA of the CDR3: TGCAGCGTCGGACAACTAACAGGGGTCACTGAAGCTTTCTTT. Translation: CSVGQLTGVTEAFF. Using reference TRBV29-1 and TRBJ1-1 for the parts outside the CDR3, the full variable domain is SAVISQKPSRDICQRGTSLTIQCQVDSQVTMMFWYRQQPGQSLTLIATANQGSEATYESGFVIDKFPISRPNLTFSTLTVSNMSPEDSSIYLCSVGQLTGVTEAFFGQGTRLTVV.

Concerning this clone itself: The junction does not match germline at one end; this may be a read error. J is TRBJ1-1 and V is TRBV10-1; 12 bases are shared with TRBD1. From germline, CDR1 is WNHNN and CDR2 SYGVQD (reference sequence). This CDR3 is 20 amino acids long. The CDR3: CVSSECVGRDRGRDSTEAFF. For the CDR3, the DNA is TGCGTCAGCAGTGAGTGTGTGGGGAGGGACAGGGGGCGCGACTCGACTGAAGCTTTCTTT.

The rearrangement links TRBV6-5 to TRBJ1-6, with D possibly being TRBD1 (5 bases). The length of the CDR3 is 14 residues. The ends were cut back, 5 bases at V and 8 bases at J, with 13 bases in the middle. Germline V gene data show CDR1 as MNHEY and CDR2 as SVGAGI. The CDR3 is CASSRTIQHSPLHF. The CDR3 nucleotides read TGTGCCAGCAGTCGGACAATACAGCATTCACCCCTCCACTTT.

This chain links TRBV2 with TRBJ2-5; perhaps D is TRBD1 or TRBD2 (5 bases each). Germline V lookup: CDR1 SNHLY, CDR2 FYNNEI. The CDR3 spans 13 residues. Trimming took 8 bases from V and 4 from J, leaving 14 bases between them. The CDR3 spells CASSPGRSETQYF. CDR3 nucleotide sequence: TGTGCCAGCTCCCCGGGGCGGTCAGAGACCCAGTACTTC.

The chain is built from TRBV7-3 and TRBJ1-2, with 8 bases that match TRBD1. The V gene's germline CDR1 is SGHTA and CDR2 FQGTGA. V shed 2 bases, J shed 3 bases, and the junction held 5 bases outside the gene matches. This CDR3 region has 15 residues. This CDR3 is CASSLGRGLDYGYTF. CDR3 nucleotides: TGTGCCAGCAGCTTAGGCAGGGGGCTAGACTATGGCTACACCTTC.

The J gene is TRBJ1-1, the V gene TRBV7-6, with 8 positions matching TRBD1. The CDR3 is made up of 16 amino acids. Per germline, CDR1 SGHVS and CDR2 FNYEAQ. Germline trimming cut 1 base from V and 1 base from J; bases unmatched to any gene: 5. Written as DNA, the CDR3 is TGTGCCAGCAGCTTAGGGACAGGGTACGGGAACACTGAAGCTTTCTTT. This codes for CASSLGTGYGNTEAFF.

Worth noting for this clone: One junction end does not reproduce the germline sequence, and a read error may be involved. The rearrangement uses TRBV5-1 and TRBJ1-1, with unresolved D. The CDR3 loop spans 15 amino acids. Germline V CDR1 and CDR2: SGHRS, YFSETQ. CDR3 sequence: CASSLAWPPPTEAFF. In DNA form, the CDR3 reads TGCGCCAGCAGCTTGGCCTGGCCTCCCCCTACTGAAGCCTTCTTT.

The rearrangement joins TRBV7-8 to TRBJ1-2; D uncertain. Germline assignment: CDR1 SGHVS and CDR2 FQNEAQ. This CDR3 has 14 residues. V shed 1 base and J shed 4 bases, with 10 bases lying between them. The CDR3 region has the DNA TGTGCCAGCAGCTTAGTAGGCGTTGGCTATGGCTACACCTTC. As protein: CASSLVGVGYGYTF.